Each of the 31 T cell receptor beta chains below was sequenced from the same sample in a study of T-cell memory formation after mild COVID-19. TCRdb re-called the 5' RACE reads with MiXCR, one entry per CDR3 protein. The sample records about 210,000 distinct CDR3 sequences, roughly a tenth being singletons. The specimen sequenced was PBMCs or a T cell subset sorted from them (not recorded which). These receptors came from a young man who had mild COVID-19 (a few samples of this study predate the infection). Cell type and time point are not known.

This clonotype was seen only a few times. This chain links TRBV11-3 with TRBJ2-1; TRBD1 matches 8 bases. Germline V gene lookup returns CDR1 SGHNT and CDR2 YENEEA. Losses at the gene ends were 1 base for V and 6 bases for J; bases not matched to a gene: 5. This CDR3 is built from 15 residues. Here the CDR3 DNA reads TGTGCCAGCAGCTTAGGAGGACAGGGCCTCAATGAGCAGTTCTTC. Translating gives CASSLGGQGLNEQFF.

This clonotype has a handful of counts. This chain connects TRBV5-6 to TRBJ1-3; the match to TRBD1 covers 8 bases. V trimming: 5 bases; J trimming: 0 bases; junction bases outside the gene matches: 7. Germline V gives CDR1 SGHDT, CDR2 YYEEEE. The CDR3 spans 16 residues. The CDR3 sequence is CASRLDRGDSGNTIYF. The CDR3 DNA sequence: TGTGCCAGCAGACTAGACAGGGGCGACTCTGGAAACACCATATATTTT.

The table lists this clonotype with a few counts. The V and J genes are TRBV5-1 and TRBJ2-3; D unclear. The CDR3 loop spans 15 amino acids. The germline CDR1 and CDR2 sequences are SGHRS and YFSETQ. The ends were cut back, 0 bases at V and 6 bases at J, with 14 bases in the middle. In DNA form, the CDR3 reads TGCGCCAGCAGCTTGGCCGTTAGTTACAGTGATACGCAGTATTTT. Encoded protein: CASSLAVSYSDTQYF.

The CDR3 sequence: CASGLLTGPTGELFF. The CDR3 DNA reads TGTGCTAGTGGACTATTAACGGGACCGACAGGGGAGCTGTTTTTT. The genes are TRBV12-5 and TRBJ2-2; TRBD1 or TRBD2 may be the D gene (5 bases each). Trimming removed 6 bases from V and 8 bases from J, with 19 bases in between. This CDR3 has 15 residues. Germline assignment: CDR1 LGHNT and CDR2 FRNRAP.

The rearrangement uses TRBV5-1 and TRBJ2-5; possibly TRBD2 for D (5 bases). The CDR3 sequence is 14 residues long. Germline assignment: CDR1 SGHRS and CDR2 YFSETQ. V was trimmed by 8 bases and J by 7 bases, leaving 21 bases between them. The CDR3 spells CASLSGQEDGTQYF. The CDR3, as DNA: TGCGCCAGTCTTTCTGGGCAGGAGGATGGGACCCAGTACTTC. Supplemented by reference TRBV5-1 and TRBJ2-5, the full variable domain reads KAGVTQTPRYLIKTRGQQVTLSCSPISGHRSVSWYQQTPGQGLQFLFEYFSETQRNKGNFPGRFSGRQFSNSRSEMNVSTLELGDSALYLCASLSGQEDGTQYFGPGTRLLVL.

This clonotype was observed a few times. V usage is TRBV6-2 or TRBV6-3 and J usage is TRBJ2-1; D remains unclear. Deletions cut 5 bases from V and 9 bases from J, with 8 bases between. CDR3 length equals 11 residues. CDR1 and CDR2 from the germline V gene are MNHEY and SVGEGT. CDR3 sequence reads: CASSAVTEQFF. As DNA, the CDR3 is TGTGCCAGCAGTGCCGTTACTGAGCAGTTCTTC.

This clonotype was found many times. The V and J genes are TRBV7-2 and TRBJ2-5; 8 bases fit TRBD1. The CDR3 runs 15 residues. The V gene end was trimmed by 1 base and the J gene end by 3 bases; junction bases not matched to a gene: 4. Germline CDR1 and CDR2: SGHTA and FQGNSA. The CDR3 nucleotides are TGTGCCAGCAGCTTAGTGGTGGACAGGGAAGAGACCCAGTACTTC. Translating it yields CASSLVVDREETQYF.

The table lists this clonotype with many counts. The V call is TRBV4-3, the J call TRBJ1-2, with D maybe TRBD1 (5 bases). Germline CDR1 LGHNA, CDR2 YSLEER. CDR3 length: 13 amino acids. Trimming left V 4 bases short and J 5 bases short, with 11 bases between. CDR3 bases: TGCGCCAGCAGCCCCGGGGCGGGTTATGGCTACACCTTC. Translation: CASSPGAGYGYTF.

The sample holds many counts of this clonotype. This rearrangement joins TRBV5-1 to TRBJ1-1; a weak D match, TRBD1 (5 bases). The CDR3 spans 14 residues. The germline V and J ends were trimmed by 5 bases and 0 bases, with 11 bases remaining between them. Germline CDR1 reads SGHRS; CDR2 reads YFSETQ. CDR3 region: CASRPDSMNTEAFF. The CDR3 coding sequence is TGCGCCAGCAGACCCGACAGCATGAACACTGAAGCTTTCTTT.

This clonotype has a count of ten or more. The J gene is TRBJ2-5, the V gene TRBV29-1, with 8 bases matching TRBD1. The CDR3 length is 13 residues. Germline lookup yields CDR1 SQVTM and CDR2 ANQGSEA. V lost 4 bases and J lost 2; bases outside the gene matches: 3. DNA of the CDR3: TGCAGCGTTGGGGACAGGAATCAAGAGACCCAGTACTTC. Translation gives CSVGDRNQETQYF.

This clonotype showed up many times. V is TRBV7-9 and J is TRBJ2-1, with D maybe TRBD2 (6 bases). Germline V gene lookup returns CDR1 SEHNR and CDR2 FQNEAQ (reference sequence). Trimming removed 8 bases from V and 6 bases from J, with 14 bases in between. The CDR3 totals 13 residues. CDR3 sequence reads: CASRREEGNEQFF. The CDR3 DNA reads TGTGCCAGCCGCAGGGAGGAGGGCAATGAGCAGTTCTTC.

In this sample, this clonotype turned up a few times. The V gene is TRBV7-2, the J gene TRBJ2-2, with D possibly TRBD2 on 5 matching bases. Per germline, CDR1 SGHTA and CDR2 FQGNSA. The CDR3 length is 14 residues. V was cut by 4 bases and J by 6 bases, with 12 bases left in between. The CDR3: CASSSNQEAGELFF. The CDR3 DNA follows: TGTGCCAGCAGCTCCAATCAGGAGGCCGGGGAGCTGTTTTTT.

This chain's CDR3 is CASSQSETDGNTIYF. The CDR3, as DNA: TGCGCCAGCAGTCAATCAGAGACCGATGGAAACACCATATATTTT. This chain links TRBV23-1 with TRBJ1-3; D is undetermined. TRBV23-1 is marked as an open reading frame, function uncertain. This CDR3 has 15 residues. V shed 0 bases and J shed 3 bases, with 9 bases lying between them.

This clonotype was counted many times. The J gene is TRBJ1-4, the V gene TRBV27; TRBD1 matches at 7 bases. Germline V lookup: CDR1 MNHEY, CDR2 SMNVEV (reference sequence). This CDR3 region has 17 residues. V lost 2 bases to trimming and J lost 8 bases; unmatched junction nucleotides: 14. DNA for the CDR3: TGTGCCAGCAGTTTAGCTCATCCCACAGGGGTCGGAGAAAAACTGTTTTTT. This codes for CASSLAHPTGVGEKLFF.

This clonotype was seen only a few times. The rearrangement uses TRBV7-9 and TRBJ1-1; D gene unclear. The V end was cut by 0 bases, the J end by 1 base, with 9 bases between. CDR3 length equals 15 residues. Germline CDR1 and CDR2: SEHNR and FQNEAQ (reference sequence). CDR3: CASSLASGTNTEAFF. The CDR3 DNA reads TGTGCCAGCAGCTTAGCGTCAGGAACGAACACTGAAGCTTTCTTT.

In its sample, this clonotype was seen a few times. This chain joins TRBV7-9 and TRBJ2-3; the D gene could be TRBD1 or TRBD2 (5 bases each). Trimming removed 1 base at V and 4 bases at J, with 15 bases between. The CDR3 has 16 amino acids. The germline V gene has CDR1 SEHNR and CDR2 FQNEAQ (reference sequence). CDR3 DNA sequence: TGTGCCAGCAGCTTAGGCGGCGGTTCGGGGCCAGATACGCAGTATTTT. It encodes CASSLGGGSGPDTQYF.

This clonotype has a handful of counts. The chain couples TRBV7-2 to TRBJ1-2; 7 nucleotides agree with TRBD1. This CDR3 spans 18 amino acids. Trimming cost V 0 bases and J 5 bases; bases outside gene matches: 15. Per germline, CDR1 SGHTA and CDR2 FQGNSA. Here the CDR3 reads CASSLAAVMAGGAYGYTF. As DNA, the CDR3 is TGTGCCAGCAGCTTAGCGGCCGTCATGGCAGGGGGTGCTTATGGCTACACCTTC.

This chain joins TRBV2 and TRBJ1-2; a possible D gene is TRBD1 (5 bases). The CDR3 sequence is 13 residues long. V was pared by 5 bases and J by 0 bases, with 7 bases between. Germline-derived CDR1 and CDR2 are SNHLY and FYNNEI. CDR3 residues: CASSMDTNYGYTF. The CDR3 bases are TGTGCCAGCAGTATGGACACTAACTATGGCTACACCTTC.

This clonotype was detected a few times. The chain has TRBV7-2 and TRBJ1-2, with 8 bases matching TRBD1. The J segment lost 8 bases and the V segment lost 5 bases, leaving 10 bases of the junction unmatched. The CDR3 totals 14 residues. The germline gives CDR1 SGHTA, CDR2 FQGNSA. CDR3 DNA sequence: TGTGCCAGCAGCACCGGACAGGGAAACTTCGGCTACACCTTC. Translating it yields CASSTGQGNFGYTF.

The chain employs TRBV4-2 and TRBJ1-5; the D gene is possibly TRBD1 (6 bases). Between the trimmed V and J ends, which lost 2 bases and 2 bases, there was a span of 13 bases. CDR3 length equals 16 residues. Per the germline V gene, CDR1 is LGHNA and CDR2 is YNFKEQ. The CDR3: CASSQRTASGNQPQHF. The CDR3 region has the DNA TGTGCCAGCAGCCAACGGACAGCGAGTGGCAATCAGCCCCAGCATTTT.

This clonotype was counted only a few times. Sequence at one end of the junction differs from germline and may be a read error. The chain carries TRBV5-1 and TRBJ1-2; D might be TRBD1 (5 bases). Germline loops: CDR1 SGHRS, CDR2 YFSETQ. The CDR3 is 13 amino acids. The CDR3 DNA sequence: TGCGCCAGCAGCTTGGTCGGGGACTACGGCTACACCTTC. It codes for CASSLVGDYGYTF.

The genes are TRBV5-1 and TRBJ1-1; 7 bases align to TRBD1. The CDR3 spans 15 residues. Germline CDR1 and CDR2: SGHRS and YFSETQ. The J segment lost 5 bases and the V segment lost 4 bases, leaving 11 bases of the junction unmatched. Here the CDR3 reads CASSLVGRGRTEAFF. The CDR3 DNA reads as TGCGCCAGCAGCCTGGTAGGGAGGGGGCGGACTGAAGCTTTCTTT.

The CDR3 sequence: CASSIGLAGLSDEQFF. In DNA form, the CDR3 reads TGTGCCAGCAGTATCGGACTAGCGGGGCTGTCGGATGAGCAGTTCTTC. The rearrangement joins TRBV12-3 or TRBV12-4 to TRBJ2-1; TRBD2 agrees at 12 bases. The V and J ends lost 5 bases and 8 bases, in that order; junction bases with no gene match: 10. The CDR3 has 16 residues.

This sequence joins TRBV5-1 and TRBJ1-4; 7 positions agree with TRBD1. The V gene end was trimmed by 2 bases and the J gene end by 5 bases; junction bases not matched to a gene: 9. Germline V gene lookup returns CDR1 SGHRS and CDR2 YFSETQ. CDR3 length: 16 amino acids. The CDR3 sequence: CASSFTVDRINEKLFF. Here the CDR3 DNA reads TGCGCCAGCAGCTTCACCGTGGACAGGATAAATGAAAAACTGTTTTTT.

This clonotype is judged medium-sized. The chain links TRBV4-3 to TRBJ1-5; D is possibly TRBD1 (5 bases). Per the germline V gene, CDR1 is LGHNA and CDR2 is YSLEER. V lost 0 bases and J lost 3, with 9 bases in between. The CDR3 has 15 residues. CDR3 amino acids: CASSQDWGDNQPQHF. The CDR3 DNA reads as TGCGCCAGCAGCCAAGACTGGGGGGACAATCAGCCCCAGCATTTT.

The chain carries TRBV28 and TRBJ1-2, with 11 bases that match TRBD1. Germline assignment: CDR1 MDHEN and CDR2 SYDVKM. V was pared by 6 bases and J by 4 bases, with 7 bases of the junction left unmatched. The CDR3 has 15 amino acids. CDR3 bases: TGTGCCAGCAGCCACGGACAGGGGGCTGTCTATGGCTACACCTTC. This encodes CASSHGQGAVYGYTF.

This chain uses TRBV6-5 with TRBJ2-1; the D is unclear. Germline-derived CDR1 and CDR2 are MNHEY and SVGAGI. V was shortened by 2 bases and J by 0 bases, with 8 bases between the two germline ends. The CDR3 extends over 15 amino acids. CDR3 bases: TGTGCCAGCAGTTACATTCCGAGCTCCTACAATGAGCAGTTCTTC. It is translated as CASSYIPSSYNEQFF.

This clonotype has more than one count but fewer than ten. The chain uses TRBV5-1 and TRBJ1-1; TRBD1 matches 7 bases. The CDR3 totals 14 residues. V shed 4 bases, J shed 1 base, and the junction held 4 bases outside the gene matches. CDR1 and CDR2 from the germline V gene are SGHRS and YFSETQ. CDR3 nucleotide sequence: TGCGCCAGCAGCGAGGGACAGTCGAACACTGAAGCTTTCTTT. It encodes CASSEGQSNTEAFF.

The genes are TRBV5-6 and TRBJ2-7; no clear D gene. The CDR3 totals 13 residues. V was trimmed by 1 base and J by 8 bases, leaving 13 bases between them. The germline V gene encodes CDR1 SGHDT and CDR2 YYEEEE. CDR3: CASSLLAGGKQYV. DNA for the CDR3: TGTGCCAGCAGCTTGCTGGCAGGCGGTAAGCAGTACGTC.

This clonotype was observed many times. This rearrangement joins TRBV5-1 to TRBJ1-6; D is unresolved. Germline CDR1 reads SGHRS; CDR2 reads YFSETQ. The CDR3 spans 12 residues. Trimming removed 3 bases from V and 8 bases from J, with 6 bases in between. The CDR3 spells CASSWPDSPLHF. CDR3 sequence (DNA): TGCGCCAGCAGCTGGCCTGATTCACCCCTCCACTTT.

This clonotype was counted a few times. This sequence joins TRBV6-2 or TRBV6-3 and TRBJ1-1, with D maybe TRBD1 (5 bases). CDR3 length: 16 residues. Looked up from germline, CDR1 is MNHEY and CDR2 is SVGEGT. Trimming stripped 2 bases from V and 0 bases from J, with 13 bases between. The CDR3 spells CASSYPLDRLNTEAFF. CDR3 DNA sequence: TGTGCCAGCAGTTACCCACTCGACAGACTGAACACTGAAGCTTTCTTT.